The entry below gives a single T cell receptor (beta chain) sequence along with its context. Time point defined: pretreatment peripheral blood. Sample numbers ranged from 1 to 8 per patient, encompassing pretreatment and on-treatment collections. The data were obtained in a study of PD-L1 blockade in urothelial cancer. Study-wide background: Specimens of blood held a median count of 141,255 T cells.

Each PCR contained spiked-in synthetic TCR analog templates. Sequenced by immunoSEQ multiplex PCR; TCRdb stores in-frame clones only, minus some. The table lists 130,000 or so clones, approximately 84% of them singletons. V shed 6 bases, J shed 13 bases, and the junction held 7 bases outside the gene matches. Germline-derived CDR1 and CDR2 are SGHDN and FVKESK. This CDR3 spans 13 amino acids. This chain joins TRBV14 and TRBJ2-1; 12 nucleotides line up with TRBD2. Sequences were derived from PBMCs, sampled around atezolizumab (anti-PD-L1) treatment. This receptor was taken from a man between 50 and 59 years old with urothelial cancer. Written as DNA, the CDR3 is TGTGCCAGCAGACGGACTAGCGGGGAGGGTCAGTTCTTC. This sequence encodes CASRRTSGEGQFF.